This section outlines one T cell receptor (beta chain) sequence together with its context. From the RT-PCR reads, TCRdb called clonotypes with MiXCR, one entry per CDR3 protein. The repertoire consists of hundreds of thousands of distinct CDR3 sequences, with 12% to 15% occurring once and the leading ten covering roughly 4%. The sequencing sample was made of memory CD4+ T cells from blood. The source is a female donor in good health, serving as a healthy control.

CDR3 in amino acids: CASSAASGGASAGELFF. The CDR3 region has the DNA TGTGCCAGCAGCGCGGCTAGCGGGGGGGCATCGGCCGGGGAGCTGTTTTTT. The V and J genes are TRBV7-3 and TRBJ2-2, with 12 bases aligning to TRBD2. The CDR3 is 17 residues long. Germline assignment: CDR1 SGHTA and CDR2 FQGTGA. The V segment lost 5 bases and the J segment 6 bases; nucleotides outside the gene matches: 10.